One and the same sample provided the 3 T cell receptor beta chains below, sequenced in a study of shared clonotypes between healthy human individuals. Repertoires were generated with immunoSEQ multiplex PCR, while TCRdb's copy carries only in-frame clones and drops some. The sample holds some 480,000 clones, 65% to 80% seen once. Material: PBMCs. Receptors were obtained from a woman between 40 and 55 years old in good health. Some clones in this sample may be carry-over from other donors' samples.

The chain recombines TRBV5-4 with TRBJ1-1, with 7 bases that match TRBD1. The CDR3 length is 11 residues. V gave up 4 bases and J gave up 7 bases; unmatched junction bases: 1. Germline V gives CDR1 SGHNT, CDR2 YYREEE (reference sequence). The CDR3: CASSQGGEAFF. The CDR3 DNA follows: TGTGCCAGCAGCCAGGGGGGTGAAGCTTTCTTT.

This clone was seen only once. The V and J genes are TRBV5-1 and TRBJ2-1; D perhaps matches TRBD2 (6 bases). Germline CDR1 SGHRS, CDR2 YFSETQ. The V end was cut by 1 base, the J end by 1 base, with 12 bases between. This CDR3 is 16 amino acids long. The CDR3 loop is CASSLSGTQSYNEQFF. CDR3 bases: TGCGCCAGCAGCTTGTCCGGGACTCAGTCCTACAATGAGCAGTTCTTC.

V and J are TRBV2 and TRBJ1-3; tentatively, D is TRBD1 (5 bases). V dropped 6 bases and J dropped 0 bases, with 12 bases sitting between them. Looked up from germline, CDR1 is SNHLY and CDR2 is FYNNEI. The length of the CDR3 is 15 residues. The DNA for the CDR3 is TGTGCCAGCAGCCCGGGACGGAGCTCTGGAAACACCATATATTTT. The encoded protein is CASSPGRSSGNTIYF.